This T cell receptor beta chain derives from a study of shared clonotypes between healthy human individuals (dated by TCRdb to the early 2020s). Looking at the study overall: The cohort included a few men and a couple of women between 18 and 49 years of age. For each donor, CD4 naive and CD4 memory were each given three plates, CD8 naive was given two plates, and CD8 memory was given one plate. Blood TCR repertoires of about five healthy adults were deeply sequenced to estimate repertoire size and the extent of clonotype sharing between individuals. Libraries were prepared and TCR repertoires were sequenced by different laboratories using diverse techniques, in order to increase sequencing depth and limit assay-specific biases. Between about 0.8 and 9 billion PBMCs per donor were obtained by leukapheresis.

TCR CDR3 regions were amplified from genomic DNA by multiplex PCR using the deep immunoSEQ assay. Extracted genomic DNA from each cell subset was spread evenly across all wells of several immunoSEQ 96-well plates, with each plate serving as a replicate. For sorted subsets, roughly 200 ng of genomic DNA, equivalent to 25,000 to 30,000 T cell genomes, went into each replicate PCR. Purified libraries were quantified with a Qubit 3.0 fluorometer, sized on a Bioanalyzer 2100, and re-quantified with the KAPA Library Quantification kit. Each immunoSEQ 96-well plate was sequenced on its own single-read 150-cycle Illumina NextSeq 550 flow cell. Processing in the source paper ran as follows. Because the immunoSEQ output held only junctional sequences and lacked quality scores, the filtering could not match the filtering applied to full-length reads. Sequences were annotated with PyIR, a Python wrapper for IgBLAST v1.9, and V/J genes and CDR3 were assigned using IMGT germline references. Reads with weak V/J assignments (E-value above 1e-6), missing CDR3, stop codons, out-of-frame junctions, or ambiguous translated residues were removed. V3J clonotypes were defined as sequences sharing the same inferred V gene, J gene, and CDR3 amino acid sequence. To compute the percentage overlap between repertoires, the number of shared unique clonotypes was divided by the size of the smaller repertoire. Richness of each repertoire was evaluated using RTK rarefaction, the Chao1 estimator, and Recon v2.1 estimates of unobserved clonotypes. For all TCRbeta clonotypes obtained by the gDNA method from four donors, generation probabilities were computed with OLGA. The table comes from immuneACCESS by way of TCRdb, which keeps in-frame sequences with V and J called. Part of the clones is missing from these tables; in studies checked, under half for an unresolved V gene and the rest for unknown reasons. V and J calls and clone size are given by that table; D and trimming were obtained from the DNA. The sample table records over a million clones; around 76% of these occur just once. The ten largest make up roughly 1.4% of the sample.

Trimmed from V: 7 bases; trimmed from J: 0 bases; junction bases lacking a gene match: 10. The germline V gene specifies MGHRA as CDR1 and YSYEKL as CDR2. The CDR3 starts with the cysteine, ends with the phenylalanine, and has 17 residues. Here the CDR3 DNA is all that survives: 51 bases in frame from base 1. For this clone: Its binding antigen is unknown. The record has no base qualities; no much larger clone is one base away.

The donors were healthy, HIV-negative adults who had no recently reported acute infections or vaccinations. Every donor was a Caucasian adult residing in Nashville, Tennessee, USA. CD4+ T cells were enriched by magnetic negative selection; naive cells were then positively selected on CD45RA, and the negative fraction formed the memory subset. After blood collection by leukapheresis, PBMCs were isolated using Ficoll-Histopaque density gradient centrifugation and then cryopreserved in the vapor phase of liquid nitrogen. Analytical flow cytometry was used to check the purity and quantity of every magnetically sorted T cell population. Genomic DNA was isolated from every sorted fraction and measured by UV absorbance on a Nanodrop 2000c. Study-wide findings and limitations: Higher generation probabilities were observed for clonotypes shared by all four sorted-subset donors than for non-shared clonotypes. Pairwise subsampling led to the expectation that sequencing depth would affect the degree of clonotype sharing among donors. Sampling was limited to blood, and TCR repertoires in tissue likely differ from TCR repertoires in blood. When a handful of donors were compared, the shared fraction of clonotypes was approximately 5% for naive CD4, more than 3% for naive CD8, more than 2% for memory CD4, and 0.4% for memory CD8. Incomplete sequencing was indicated by rarefaction of sorted-subset datasets, despite the large sequencing depth. Because the study included only a small number of donors, the genetic and exposure-history diversity represented was limited. Larger estimated clonotype richness was generally found for naive subsets than for memory subsets.

Here the chain combines TRBV4-1 and TRBJ2-2, and 8 bases in between align with TRBD2. Sequenced input: memory CD4+ T cells sorted from blood. In the paper's terms, the cell subset or site label means: CD45RA-negative fraction. The TCR originated in a young man in good health. The sequence in DNA is TGCGCCAGCAACCCCGCGGGGGGAATCGCGAACACCGGGGAGCTGTTTTTT. Its translation is CASNPAGGIANTGELFF.